This T cell receptor beta chain is from a study of T cells in Graves' hyperthyroidism and ophthalmopathy. General study points: Also found in blood were most expanded thyroid clonotypes above 0.001.

A patient was excluded if there was uncontrolled infection, other autoimmune disease, pregnancy or lactation. Thyroid ultrasound and orbital computed tomography, with clinical symptoms and serum thyroxine and TRAb, informed diagnoses. Isolation of PBMCs was performed on 8.5 to 10 ml fresh peripheral blood. Researchers took RNA transcripts and amplified the TCR beta CDR3 regions from them. HTBI primers were the set used in a first-round RT-PCR of the TCR CDR3. TCRdb reprocessed the multiplex PCR reads via MiXCR and lists one record per CDR3 protein. In the table there are under 300,000 distinct CDR3 sequences, about 20% of which are singletons. The CDR3 contains 11 residues. V was trimmed by 2 bases and J by 5 bases, leaving 4 bases between them. Ten or more counts support this clonotype. The antigen is not known.

Material: blood. The receptor comes from a man aged 25-45 years with Graves' ophthalmopathy. The chain has TRBV12-3 or TRBV12-4 and TRBJ2-7; D is unclear. CDR3 region: CASSLTHEQYF. The CDR3 DNA reads as TGTGCCAGCAGTTTAACCCACGAGCAGTACTTC.